The 26 T cell receptor beta chains below come from one sample, sequenced in a study of regulatory T cells in long-lasting Graves disease. Stated time point: persistent/refractory GD, antithyroid drugs over 5 years with positive TRAb. Following extraction of RNA from PBMCs, that RNA was used to make the TCR library. Building the TCR beta libraries relied on iRepertoire HTBI primers, and CDR3 regions underwent Arm-PCR. TCRdb reanalysed the multiplex PCR reads using MiXCR and keeps one entry per CDR3 protein. The sample shows about 450,000 distinct CDR3 sequences, less than 25% of them seen only once. The sample consisted of peripheral blood mononuclear cells (PBMCs), taken when the disease was refractory, from a patient treated with antithyroid drugs. The receptor set was obtained from a female donor with Graves disease.

The genes are TRBV5-1 and TRBJ2-7; 10 bases line up with TRBD2. The germline gives CDR1 SGHRS, CDR2 YFSETQ. This CDR3 contains 15 residues. The J segment lost 2 bases and the V segment lost 1 base, leaving 3 bases of the junction unmatched. The CDR3 sequence: CASSLTSGAAYEQYF. The CDR3 region has the DNA TGCGCCAGCAGCTTGACTAGCGGGGCAGCCTACGAGCAGTACTTC. Based on the CDR3 plus reference TRBV5-1 and TRBJ2-7, the full variable domain is KAGVTQTPRYLIKTRGQQVTLSCSPISGHRSVSWYQQTPGQGLQFLFEYFSETQRNKGNFPGRFSGRQFSNSRSEMNVSTLELGDSALYLCASSLTSGAAYEQYFGPGTRLTVT.

The chain links TRBV29-1 to TRBJ1-2; 9 nucleotides match TRBD1. The CDR3 totals 17 residues. Germline CDR1 is SQVTM and CDR2 is ANQGSEA. V dropped 5 bases and J dropped 5; count of bases not matched to a gene: 18. CDR3 region: CSVHSPGQGAIGYGYTF. For the CDR3, the DNA is TGCAGCGTTCACTCACCGGGACAGGGAGCTATAGGGTATGGCTACACCTTC.

The chain combines TRBV20-1 with TRBJ1-2; 9 nucleotides agree with TRBD1. This CDR3 is 17 amino acids long. CDR1 and CDR2 (germline): DFQATT, SNEGSKA (reference sequence). V lost 5 bases and J lost 6; bases outside the gene matches: 19. The CDR3 nucleotides are TGCAGTGCTCGACTAAGGGACAGGGAGCCTTATGGGGATGGCTACACCTTC. As protein: CSARLRDREPYGDGYTF.

The rearrangement uses TRBV7-9 and TRBJ1-1; D remains ambiguous. This CDR3 comprises 14 residues. Trimming removed 6 bases from V and 1 base from J, with 12 bases in between. Germline loops: CDR1 SEHNR, CDR2 FQNEAQ (reference sequence). This chain's CDR3 is CASRERRANTEAFF. Here the CDR3 DNA reads TGTGCCAGCAGGGAGCGACGGGCGAACACTGAAGCTTTCTTT. Looking up the rest from reference TRBV7-9 and TRBJ1-1 gives the full variable domain: DTGVSQNPRHKITKRGQNVTFRCDPISEHNRLYWYRQTLGQGPEFLTYFQNEAQLEKSRLLSDRFSAERPKGSFSTLEIQRTEQGDSAMYLCASRERRANTEAFFGQGTRLTVV.

With regard to this clonotype: This clone may be a read error of a much larger clone one base away. The chain couples TRBV12-3 or TRBV12-4 to TRBJ2-7; a weak D match, TRBD1 (6 bases). V shed 7 bases and J shed 7 bases, with 20 bases lying between them. The CDR3 sequence is 14 residues long. Written as DNA, the CDR3 is TGTGCCAGCACCCAGGGGCACCCGGTAGGAGAGCAGTACTTC. It specifies CASTQGHPVGEQYF.

The chain carries TRBV24-1 and TRBJ1-2; D is unresolved. The CDR3 is 14 amino acids. V was cut by 4 bases and J by 4 bases, with 12 bases left in between. Germline V CDR1 and CDR2: KGHDR, SFDVKD. Written as DNA, the CDR3 is TGTGCCACCAGTGACCACCTAGCTGGCTATGGCTACACCTTC. It codes for CATSDHLAGYGYTF.

The sample holds one count of this clonotype. The chain is built from TRBV20-1 and TRBJ2-5; D is uncertain. The CDR3 contains 12 residues. Germline CDR1 and CDR2: DFQATT and SNEGSKA (reference sequence). With 4 bases removed from V and 4 bases from J, the gap between germline ends came to 10 bases. The CDR3 nucleotides are TGCAGTGCTACTATCGGAATAGAGACCCAGTACTTC. Translation: CSATIGIETQYF.

V and J are TRBV25-1 and TRBJ1-1; D not certain. V shed 4 bases and J shed 11 bases, with 14 bases lying between them. CDR3 length: 12 amino acids. Germline V gene sequence: CDR1 MGHDK, CDR2 SYGVNS. CDR3 DNA sequence: TGTGCCAGCAGTGGCGGCCTTGGTAGGGCTTTCTTT. Translating gives CASSGGLGRAFF.

Many counts were recorded for this clonotype. The J gene is TRBJ2-6, the V gene TRBV28; TRBD2 might be the D (7 bases). Germline CDR1 is MDHEN and CDR2 is SYDVKM. V lost 7 bases and J lost 2, with 12 bases in between. The CDR3 has 15 amino acids. The CDR3, as DNA: TGTGCCAGCATAAGGGGGGGCACTGGGGCCAACGTCCTGACTTTC. The encoded protein is CASIRGGTGANVLTF.

The rearrangement links TRBV7-8 to TRBJ2-5; D might be TRBD2 (6 bases). The J call may be in error: the DNA end matches TRBJ2-1 better. Per germline, CDR1 SGHVS and CDR2 FQNEAQ. The CDR3 has 15 residues. DNA for the CDR3: TGTGCCAGCAGCTGGACTATAGAGTTGGTTTATGAGCAGTTCTTC. It encodes CASSWTIELVYEQFF.

The V and J genes are TRBV29-1 and TRBJ2-7; 7 bases agree with TRBD1. Unmatched junction bases numbered 15, after V lost 4 bases and J lost 3 bases. CDR3 length: 16 amino acids. The germline V gene encodes CDR1 SQVTM and CDR2 ANQGSEA. The CDR3 nucleotides are TGCAGCGTTGTTGGGGTCCGCGACAGGGCGGGCTACGAGCAGTACTTC. Translating gives CSVVGVRDRAGYEQYF.

As for this clonotype: A clone one base away is much larger, so this may be a read error. The chain has TRBV6-5 and TRBJ1-2, with D maybe TRBD1 (5 bases). The CDR3 extends over 17 amino acids. V shed 1 base and J shed 1 base, with 16 bases lying between them. Germline CDR1 MNHEY, CDR2 SVGAGI. CDR3 sequence: CASSYFPQGSSNYGYTF. DNA for the CDR3: TGTGCCAGCAGTTACTTCCCTCAGGGATCCAGTAACTATGGCTACACCTTC.

A note on this clonotype: As the CDR3 is not closed by the conserved phenylalanine or tryptophan, this likely results from a read error. The rearrangement links TRBV5-1 to TRBJ2-2; D possibly corresponds to TRBD2 (5 bases). V lost 0 bases and J lost 0, with 9 bases in between. The CDR3 is 16 amino acids. Germline V CDR1 and CDR2: SGHRS, YFSETQ. The CDR3 sequence is CASSLERGTNTGELFS. In DNA form, the CDR3 reads TGCGCCAGCAGCTTGGAACGGGGTACGAACACCGGGGAGCTGTTTTCT.

In this sample, this clonotype turned up many times. The J gene is TRBJ1-5, the V gene TRBV20-1; TRBD1 agrees at 7 bases. This CDR3 comprises 17 residues. In germline, CDR1 is DFQATT, CDR2 SNEGSKA (reference sequence). V trimming: 4 bases; J trimming: 4 bases; junction bases outside the gene matches: 16. The CDR3 sequence: CSAKGGLRTAGNQPQHF. As DNA, the CDR3 is TGCAGTGCTAAAGGGGGCCTTCGGACGGCCGGTAATCAGCCCCAGCATTTT.

The table lists this clonotype with many counts. J is TRBJ2-6 and V is TRBV20-1; tentatively, D is TRBD1 (6 bases). The germline V and J ends were trimmed by 3 bases and 0 bases, with 12 bases remaining between them. The CDR3 runs 16 residues. Germline CDR1 is DFQATT and CDR2 is SNEGSKA (reference sequence). The CDR3 sequence is CSASQGQPSGANVLTF. The CDR3 bases are TGCAGTGCTAGTCAGGGGCAGCCCTCTGGGGCCAACGTCCTGACTTTC.

The genes are TRBV29-1 and TRBJ2-7, with a tentative D call TRBD1 (6 bases). V was shortened by 7 bases and J by 0 bases, with 31 bases between the two germline ends. The CDR3 contains 19 residues. Germline CDR1 is SQVTM and CDR2 is ANQGSEA. The CDR3 DNA reads TGCAGCGCCCCCAACCAGCGGAAAACCCAGGGGACACTCTCCTACGAGCAGTACTTC. Translation gives CSAPNQRKTQGTLSYEQYF.

The J gene is TRBJ1-6, the V gene TRBV5-1; D remains unclear. Trimming took 0 bases from V and 7 from J, leaving 5 bases between them. The germline gives CDR1 SGHRS, CDR2 YFSETQ. This CDR3 is built from 13 residues. CDR3 nucleotide sequence: TGCGCCAGCAGCTTGGGGATGAATTCACCCCTCCACTTT. Translated: CASSLGMNSPLHF.

The rearrangement links TRBV3-1 to TRBJ1-1; D is undetermined. The germline CDR1 and CDR2 sequences are LGHDT and YNNKEL (reference sequence). Trimming pared 4 bases from V and 0 bases from J, leaving 9 bases between. The CDR3 covers 14 residues. This chain's CDR3 is CASSPLGLNTEAFF. The CDR3 region has the DNA TGTGCCAGCAGCCCCCTCGGTCTGAACACTGAAGCTTTCTTT.

J is TRBJ2-7 and V is TRBV7-2; 16 positions match TRBD2. The CDR3 has 17 amino acids. With 7 bases clipped from V and 4 bases from J, the junction kept 10 bases outside the gene matches. Germline-derived CDR1 and CDR2 are SGHTA and FQGNSA. The CDR3 DNA reads TGTGCCAGCAACCCCGGGACTAGCGGGAGGGCCGGGTACGAGCAGTACTTC. Amino acids: CASNPGTSGRAGYEQYF.

This chain connects TRBV5-1 to TRBJ1-6; TRBD1 matches at 7 bases. Unmatched junction bases numbered 8, after V lost 5 bases and J lost 9 bases. The CDR3 totals 14 residues. Germline assignment: CDR1 SGHRS and CDR2 YFSETQ. This CDR3 reads CASRTGQDSSPLHF. The CDR3 DNA reads TGCGCCAGCAGGACAGGACAGGACAGTTCACCCCTCCACTTT.

This clonotype was counted only a few times. The V gene is TRBV20-1, the J gene TRBJ2-7; TRBD2 matches at 9 bases. V dropped 7 bases and J dropped 4; count of bases not matched to a gene: 11. This CDR3 region has 14 residues. Germline CDR1 is DFQATT and CDR2 is SNEGSKA (reference sequence). This CDR3 reads CSGEAGGMGYEQYF. Written as DNA, the CDR3 is TGCAGTGGAGAAGCGGGAGGTATGGGTTACGAGCAGTACTTC.

This clonotype has a count of ten or more. This chain links TRBV2 with TRBJ1-6, with D possibly being TRBD1 (6 bases). The CDR3 sequence is 15 residues long. The V end was cut by 7 bases, the J end by 7 bases, with 17 bases between. The germline V gene has CDR1 SNHLY and CDR2 FYNNEI. CDR3 loop: CASNPTGMGNSPLHF. CDR3 DNA sequence: TGTGCCAGCAACCCTACAGGGATGGGAAATTCACCCCTCCACTTT.

This clonotype was picked up one time. The chain has TRBV29-1 and TRBJ2-7; D is possibly TRBD1 or TRBD2 (5 bases each). The CDR3 runs to 13 residues. Germline CDR1 is SQVTM and CDR2 is ANQGSEA. Trimming took off 6 bases at V and 3 bases at J, with 15 bases between the two ends. Written as DNA, the CDR3 is TGCAGCGTCTGGGGTGGGGGAAACTACGAGCAGTACTTC. Residues: CSVWGGGNYEQYF.

This clonotype was picked up a small number of times. The gene calls are TRBV10-2 and TRBJ2-7, with TRBD2 matching 14 bases. The CDR3 totals 19 residues. V was clipped by 3 bases and J by 2 bases; unmatched bases: 12. Germline CDR1 WSHSY, CDR2 SAAADI. The CDR3 here is CASSDNRGTSGSLPYEQYF. The CDR3 coding sequence is TGCGCCAGCAGTGATAACCGCGGGACTAGCGGGAGTCTTCCCTACGAGCAGTACTTC.

At least ten counts were recorded for this clonotype. The rearrangement uses TRBV11-2 and TRBJ2-5; perhaps TRBD2 as D (5 bases). Germline V gives CDR1 SGHAT, CDR2 FQNNGV. Trimming left V 3 bases short and J 4 bases short, with 12 bases between. There are 14 residues in the CDR3. The CDR3 loop reads CASSFIPGSETQYF. The CDR3, as DNA: TGTGCCAGCAGCTTTATTCCGGGATCAGAGACCCAGTACTTC.

This clonotype was picked up many times. The chain couples TRBV7-2 to TRBJ2-7, with D possibly matching TRBD1 (5 bases). Trimming pared 2 bases from V and 6 bases from J, leaving 14 bases between. Germline loops: CDR1 SGHTA, CDR2 FQGNSA. CDR3 size: 14 residues. Here the CDR3 reads CASSLRGQGFEQYF. The CDR3 DNA reads TGTGCCAGCAGCTTAAGAGGTCAGGGATTCGAGCAGTACTTC.